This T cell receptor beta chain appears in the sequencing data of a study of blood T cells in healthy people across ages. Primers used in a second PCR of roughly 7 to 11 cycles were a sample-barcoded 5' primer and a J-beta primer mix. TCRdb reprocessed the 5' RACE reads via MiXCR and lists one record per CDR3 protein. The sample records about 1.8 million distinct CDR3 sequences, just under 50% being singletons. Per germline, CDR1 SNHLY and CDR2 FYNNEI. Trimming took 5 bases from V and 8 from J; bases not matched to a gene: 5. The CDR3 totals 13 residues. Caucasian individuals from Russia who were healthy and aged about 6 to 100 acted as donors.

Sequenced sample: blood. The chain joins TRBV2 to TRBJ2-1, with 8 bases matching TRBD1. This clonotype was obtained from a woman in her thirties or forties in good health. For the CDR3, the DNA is TGTGCCAGCAGTCAGAACAGGGGGGATGAGCAGTTCTTC. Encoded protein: CASSQNRGDEQFF.